This T cell receptor (beta chain) was profiled in a study of T cells in tuberculosis. For the study at large: CD1B tetramers identified T cells specific for mycobacterial lipid GMM.

The assay was immunoSEQ multiplex PCR, and TCRdb's table has in-frame clones only and misses some. The table lists 80,000 to 100,000 clones, roughly 93% of them singletons. Sorting used thawed, overnight-rested PBMC stained with anti-CD3, a viability dye and GMM-loaded CD1B tetramer. CD1B tetramers were loaded with Rhodococcus equi-derived C32 glucose monomycolate. From each donor, approximately 100,000 tetramer-negative cells were sorted. This CDR3 is 13 amino acids long. CDR1 MNHNS and CDR2 SASEGT come from the germline V gene. V shed 8 bases and J shed 4 bases, with 14 bases lying between them. The sequence was collected from an adult woman with latent tuberculosis. Specimen: CD1b-GMM tetramer-negative cells sorted from PBMCs. The chain couples TRBV6-1 to TRBJ2-5; weak D call: TRBD1 (6 bases). CDR3 DNA: TGTGCCAGCGATAGAACAGGGCGAGAGACCCAGTACTTC. Translated, it gives CASDRTGRETQYF.